Each of the 18 T cell receptor beta chains below was sequenced from the same sample in a study of shared clonotypes between healthy human individuals. Assay: immunoSEQ multiplex PCR; the TCRdb copy retains only in-frame clones and omits some. The sample includes nearly 500,000 clones, 76% of them seen just once. The sequenced sample consisted of PBMCs. These receptors were obtained from a woman in her 40s in good health. Some clones in this sample may be carry-over from other donors' samples.

This chain connects TRBV4-2 to TRBJ2-3; 12 bases fit TRBD2. V shed 0 bases, J shed 4 bases, and the junction held 5 bases outside the gene matches. The CDR3 extends over 17 amino acids. CDR1 LGHNA and CDR2 YNFKEQ come from the germline V gene. The CDR3 loop reads CASSQDWLAGGPDTQYF. CDR3 sequence (DNA): TGTGCCAGCAGCCAAGATTGGCTAGCGGGGGGGCCAGATACGCAGTATTTT.

The chain carries TRBV28 and TRBJ1-1; tentatively, D is TRBD1 (5 bases). The CDR3 spans 15 residues. Germline lookup yields CDR1 MDHEN and CDR2 SYDVKM. V lost 5 bases, J lost 1 base, and 14 bases lay in between. CDR3 sequence reads: CASSPPRVANTEAFF. As DNA, the CDR3 is TGTGCCAGCAGTCCACCCAGGGTGGCGAACACTGAAGCTTTCTTT.

The rearrangement links TRBV5-1 to TRBJ2-2, with D tentatively TRBD1 (6 bases). The CDR3 runs to 16 residues. Trimming removed 4 bases at V and 0 bases at J, with 13 bases between. The germline CDR1 and CDR2 sequences are SGHRS and YFSETQ. CDR3 DNA: TGCGCCAGCAGCGGCGACAGGTCCACGAACACCGGGGAGCTGTTTTTT. Translated: CASSGDRSTNTGELFF.

The chain combines TRBV7-9 with TRBJ1-2; tentatively, D is TRBD1 (6 bases). The CDR3 spans 16 residues. CDR1 is SEHNR and CDR2 is FQNEAQ in the germline V gene (reference sequence). Trimming took 4 bases from V and 4 from J, leaving 19 bases between them. CDR3 coding DNA: TGTGCCAGCAGCTCAGGGGCAGGGAGGGAAGGCTATGGCTACACCTTC. Encoded protein: CASSSGAGREGYGYTF. Variable domain in full (rest from reference TRBV7-9 and TRBJ1-2): DTGVSQNPRHKITKRGQNVTFRCDPISEHNRLYWYRQTLGQGPEFLTYFQNEAQLEKSRLLSDRFSAERPKGSFSTLEIQRTEQGDSAMYLCASSSGAGREGYGYTFGSGTRLTVV.

This chain connects TRBV28 to TRBJ1-2; no definite D call. V gave up 4 bases and J gave up 8 bases, with 14 bases separating them. Germline V gene data show CDR1 as MDHEN and CDR2 as SYDVKM. This CDR3 is built from 13 residues. The CDR3 DNA reads TGTGCCAGCAGTTCCGAGACCCTGAGAGGCTACACCTTC. Protein product: CASSSETLRGYTF.

V is TRBV28 and J is TRBJ1-2; 8 bases map to TRBD1. This CDR3 spans 15 amino acids. Trimming at V came to 5 bases and at J to 6 bases, leaving 11 bases not matched to a gene. Germline CDR1 is MDHEN and CDR2 is SYDVKM. The CDR3 here is CASSALDREGNGYTF. For the CDR3, the DNA is TGTGCCAGCAGTGCCCTGGACAGGGAAGGAAATGGCTACACCTTC.

The chain has TRBV5-1 and TRBJ2-1, with TRBD2 identical over 10 bases. This CDR3 region has 15 residues. The trim removed 0 bases at V and 9 bases at J, leaving 6 bases unmatched. Germline V lookup: CDR1 SGHRS, CDR2 YFSETQ. The CDR3 loop is CASSLAAGGPGEQFF. The CDR3 bases are TGCGCCAGCAGCTTGGCAGCGGGAGGGCCCGGTGAGCAGTTCTTC.

The chain is built from TRBV30 and TRBJ2-1, with TRBD1 matching 8 bases. The V gene's germline CDR1 is GTSNPN and CDR2 SVGIG (reference sequence). After removal of 4 bases from V and 2 bases from J, the junction contained 4 bases not matched to a gene. This CDR3 comprises 14 residues. The CDR3 region has the DNA TGTGCCTGGACCGGGACAGGACCCTACAATGAGCAGTTCTTC. Amino acid sequence: CAWTGTGPYNEQFF. The full variable domain, completed using reference TRBV30 and TRBJ2-1, is SQTIHQWPATLVQPVGSPLSLECTVEGTSNPNLYWYRQAAGRGLQLLFYSVGIGQISSEVPQNLSASRPQDRQFILSSKKLLLSDSGFYLCAWTGTGPYNEQFFGPGTRLTVL.

The chain joins TRBV13 to TRBJ2-7, with D tentatively TRBD1 (6 bases). Germline assignment: CDR1 PRHDT and CDR2 FYEKMQ (reference sequence). The CDR3 runs to 15 residues. Trimming left V 0 bases short and J 2 bases short, with 11 bases between. The CDR3 bases are TGTGCCAGCAGCTTAGGTGACCGGGACACCTACGAGCAGTACTTC. Translated: CASSLGDRDTYEQYF.

This clone showed up just once. The genes are TRBV5-4 and TRBJ2-1; 14 bases agree with TRBD2. V shed 5 bases, J shed 10 bases, and the junction held 8 bases outside the gene matches. The CDR3 has 15 residues. Germline assignment: CDR1 SGHNT and CDR2 YYREEE (reference sequence). The CDR3 DNA sequence: TGTGCCAGCAGTCCCGGGACTAGCGGGAGAATGGAGCAGTTCTTC. This encodes CASSPGTSGRMEQFF. Together with reference TRBV5-4 and TRBJ2-1, the CDR3 gives the full variable domain: ETGVTQSPTHLIKTRGQQVTLRCSSQSGHNTVSWYQQALGQGPQFIFQYYREEENGRGNFPPRFSGLQFPNYSSELNVNALELDDSALYLCASSPGTSGRMEQFFGPGTRLTVL.

The V gene is TRBV6-5, the J gene TRBJ2-7; 8 bases fit TRBD2. The CDR3 spans 14 residues. V lost 4 bases and J lost 4; bases outside the gene matches: 6. Germline CDR1 MNHEY, CDR2 SVGAGI. CDR3 in DNA: TGTGCCAGCAGTTCCCAAGCGGGAGATTACGAGCAGTACTTC. This translates into CASSSQAGDYEQYF.

The chain carries TRBV4-1 and TRBJ2-7; D gene uncertain. The CDR3 is 15 amino acids. In germline, CDR1 is MGHRA, CDR2 YSYEKL. The ends were cut back, 0 bases at V and 2 bases at J, with 11 bases in the middle. This chain's CDR3 is CASSQDLASPYEQYF. The CDR3 nucleotides are TGCGCCAGCAGCCAAGATCTGGCCAGTCCCTACGAGCAGTACTTC.

The CDR3 region is CASNLRGLAGGPGGANVLTF. In nucleotides, the CDR3 is TGTGCCAGCAACCTTCGAGGGCTAGCGGGAGGACCGGGCGGGGCCAACGTCCTGACTTTC. This rearrangement joins TRBV7-8 to TRBJ2-6; 11 bases fit TRBD2. J lost 4 bases, V lost 7 bases, and 18 bases had no gene match. The CDR3 consists of 20 residues. CDR1 and CDR2 (germline): SGHVS, FQNEAQ.

Notes on this clone: A read error may explain this, as a much larger clone is one base away. The chain recombines TRBV29-1 with TRBJ2-1; no clear D gene. The CDR3 loop spans 14 amino acids. From germline, CDR1 is SQVTM and CDR2 ANQGSEA. Trimming removed 2 bases at V and 11 bases at J, with 19 bases between. The CDR3: CSVEFVWTAGKQFF. The CDR3, as DNA: TGCAGCGTTGAATTCGTCTGGACCGCTGGTAAGCAGTTCTTC.

The rearrangement uses TRBV10-3 and TRBJ1-2, with 11 bases identical to TRBD1. The CDR3 has 15 amino acids. The V gene end was trimmed by 3 bases and the J gene end by 6 bases; junction bases not matched to a gene: 6. From germline, CDR1 is ENHRY and CDR2 SYGVKD. The CDR3 region is CAISELGQGADGYTF. CDR3 DNA sequence: TGTGCCATCAGTGAATTAGGACAGGGGGCGGATGGCTACACCTTC.

To note about this clone: The junction differs from germline at one of its ends, possibly a read error. The rearrangement joins TRBV6-5 to TRBJ1-2, with 8 bases matching TRBD1. This CDR3 comprises 13 residues. Germline CDR1 and CDR2: MNHEY and SVGAGI. The CDR3 sequence is CLASQTGVDGYTF. The CDR3 nucleotides read TGCCTCGCGAGTCAGACAGGGGTGGATGGCTACACCTTC.

This clone was seen a few times. The chain joins TRBV27 to TRBJ1-5, with a possible D match to TRBD1 (6 bases). Germline CDR1 reads MNHEY; CDR2 reads SMNVEV (reference sequence). Trimming shortened V by 4 bases and J by 9 bases, and 16 bases separated the two germline ends. The CDR3 covers 14 residues. The CDR3 reads CASSSLGGDGPQHF. CDR3 sequence (DNA): TGTGCCAGCAGTTCCCTAGGGGGGGACGGGCCCCAGCATTTT.

This clone was recorded only once. This may be a read error, as it is one base from a much larger clone. Other DNA sequences of this sample code for an identical CDR3. V usage is TRBV5-1 and J usage is TRBJ2-5; D may be TRBD2 (6 bases). The germline gives CDR1 SGHRS, CDR2 YFSETQ. This CDR3 is built from 15 residues. CDR3 DNA: TGCGCCAGCAGCTTGGGAGGGAGCGGCGGGGAGACTCAGTACTTC. It codes for CASSLGGSGGETQYF.